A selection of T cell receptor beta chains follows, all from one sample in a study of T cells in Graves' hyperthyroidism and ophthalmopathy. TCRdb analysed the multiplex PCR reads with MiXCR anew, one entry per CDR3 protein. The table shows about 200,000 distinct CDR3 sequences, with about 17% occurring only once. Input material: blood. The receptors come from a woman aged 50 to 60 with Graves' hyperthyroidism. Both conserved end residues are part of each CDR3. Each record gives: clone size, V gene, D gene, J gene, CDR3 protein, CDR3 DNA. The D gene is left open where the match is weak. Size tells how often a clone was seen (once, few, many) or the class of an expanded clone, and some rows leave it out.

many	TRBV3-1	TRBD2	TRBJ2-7	CASSTSGLGRDEQYF	TGTGCCAGCAGCACTTCGGGACTAGGGAGGGACGAGCAGTACTTC
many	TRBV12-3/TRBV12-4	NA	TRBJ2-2	CASSLLPGTGELFF	TGTGCCAGCAGTTTACTCCCGGGGACCGGGGAGCTGTTTTTT
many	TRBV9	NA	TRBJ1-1	CASSVLSANTEAFF	TGTGCCAGCAGCGTGCTCTCGGCGAACACTGAAGCTTTCTTT
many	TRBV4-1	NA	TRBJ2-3	CASSLTADFTDTQYF	TGCGCCAGCAGCCTGACTGCCGACTTCACAGATACGCAGTATTTT
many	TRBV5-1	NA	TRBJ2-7	CASSPGLAYEQYF	TGCGCCAGCAGCCCGGGACTTGCCTACGAGCAGTACTTC
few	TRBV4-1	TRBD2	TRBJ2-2	CASSQDPSGSRYTGELFF	TGCGCCAGCAGCCAAGATCCTAGCGGGAGTAGGTACACCGGGGAGCTGTTTTTT
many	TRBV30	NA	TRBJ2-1	CAWNKGEVFDEQFF	TGTGCCTGGAACAAAGGGGAGGTGTTCGATGAGCAGTTCTTC
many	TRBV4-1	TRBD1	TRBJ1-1	CASSLDRAEAFF	TGCGCCAGCAGCCTAGACAGGGCTGAAGCTTTCTTT
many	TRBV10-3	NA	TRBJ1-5	CAISDVETGRNQPQHF	TGTGCCATCAGTGACGTGGAGACAGGTAGGAATCAGCCCCAGCATTTT
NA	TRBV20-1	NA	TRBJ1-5	CSAGPQHF	TGCAGTGCGGGGCCCCAGCATTTT
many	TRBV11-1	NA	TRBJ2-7	CASSLNQVSYEQYF	TGTGCCAGCAGCTTAAATCAGGTATCCTACGAGCAGTACTTC
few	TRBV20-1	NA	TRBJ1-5	CSARLTGQPQHF	TGCAGTGCTAGGTTGACCGGGCAGCCCCAGCATTTT
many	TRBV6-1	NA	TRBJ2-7	CASSHERTSSYEQYF	TGTGCCAGCAGTCACGAGAGAACTAGCTCCTACGAGCAGTACTTC
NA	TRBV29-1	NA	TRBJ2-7	CSVDLGGYSYEQHF	TGCAGCGTTGATCTCGGAGGTTATTCCTACGAGCAGCACTTC
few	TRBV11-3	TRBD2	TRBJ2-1	CASSLRLAGANEQFF	TGTGCCAGCAGCCTTAGACTAGCGGGAGCGAATGAGCAGTTCTTC
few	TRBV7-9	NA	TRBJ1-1	CASNLPPERGGLNTEAFF	TGTGCCAGCAACCTACCCCCGGAACGGGGGGGCCTTAACACTGAAGCTTTCTTT
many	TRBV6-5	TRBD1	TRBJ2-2	CASSYDRDAGELFF	TGTGCCAGCAGTTACGACAGGGACGCCGGGGAGCTGTTTTTT
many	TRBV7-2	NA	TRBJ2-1	CASSSRPGWQFF	TGTGCCAGCAGCTCGAGACCAGGTTGGCAGTTCTTC
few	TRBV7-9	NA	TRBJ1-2	CASSLVQVVYGYTF	TGTGCCAGCAGCTTAGTACAGGTTGTCTATGGCTACACCTTC
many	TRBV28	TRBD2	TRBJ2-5	CASSLWTSGNSETQYF	TGTGCCAGCAGTTTATGGACTAGCGGGAATTCGGAGACCCAGTACTTC
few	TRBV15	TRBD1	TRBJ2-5	CATSEDPGQIETQYF	TGTGCCACCAGTGAAGATCCGGGACAGATAGAGACCCAGTACTTC
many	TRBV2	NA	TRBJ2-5	CASSEGPLQETQYF	TGTGCCAGCAGTGAAGGACCGTTACAAGAGACCCAGTACTTC
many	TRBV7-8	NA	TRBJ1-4	CASSLDQGSNEKLFF	TGTGCCAGCAGCTTAGATCAGGGATCTAATGAAAAACTGTTTTTT
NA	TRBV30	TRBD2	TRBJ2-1	CAWDTSGRSPYNEQFF	TGTGCCTGGGATACTAGCGGGAGGAGTCCCTACAATGAGCAGTTCTTC
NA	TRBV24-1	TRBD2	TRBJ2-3	CATSDKNLYGLEVISTDTQYF	TGTGCCACCAGTGACAAGAATCTATATGGACTAGAAGTAATTAGCACAGATACGCAGTATTTT
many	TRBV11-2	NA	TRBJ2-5	CASSLLDGQETQYF	TGTGCCAGCAGCTTATTGGACGGACAAGAGACCCAGTACTTC
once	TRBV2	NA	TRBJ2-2	CASSEDSWELFF	TGTGCCAGCAGTGAGGATTCCTGGGAGCTGTTTTTT
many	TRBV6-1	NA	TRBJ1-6	CASSYSGTVNSPLHF	TGTGCCAGCAGTTATTCCGGGACGGTGAATTCACCCCTCCACTTT
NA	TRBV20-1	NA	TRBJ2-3	CSASRENTDTQYF	TGCAGTGCTAGTCGGGAGAACACAGATACGCAGTATTTT
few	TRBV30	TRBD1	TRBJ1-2	CAWNGQGVFNYGYTF	TGTGCCTGGAATGGACAGGGGGTCTTTAACTATGGCTACACCTTC
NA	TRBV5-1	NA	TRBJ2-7	CASSLSSSTYEQYF	TGCGCCAGCAGCTTGTCTTCTTCTACCTACGAGCAGTACTTC
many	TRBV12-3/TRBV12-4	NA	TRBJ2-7	CASSISGQTSGVDAYEQYF	TGTGCCAGCAGTATTTCGGGACAGACGAGCGGGGTGGATGCCTACGAGCAGTACTTC
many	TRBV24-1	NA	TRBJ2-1	CATSDFGRDPHNEQFF	TGTGCCACCAGTGATTTTGGTAGAGACCCCCACAATGAGCAGTTCTTC
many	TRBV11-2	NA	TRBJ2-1	CASSPGTRFSNYNEQFF	TGTGCCAGCAGCCCCGGGACCCGGTTTAGTAACTACAATGAGCAGTTCTTC
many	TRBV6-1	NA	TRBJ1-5	CASSPSGSSNQPQHF	TGTGCCAGCAGCCCCTCCGGGAGCAGCAATCAGCCCCAGCATTTT
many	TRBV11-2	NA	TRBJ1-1	CASSLEGGAYTEAFF	TGTGCCAGCAGCTTAGAGGGGGGCGCGTACACTGAAGCTTTCTTT
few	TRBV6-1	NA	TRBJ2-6	CASSQDSGANVLTF	TGTGCCAGTTCACAAGACTCTGGGGCCAACGTCCTGACTTTC